Each of the 29 T cell receptor beta chains below was sequenced from the same sample in a study of cytomegalovirus exposure and HLA in healthy donors. Use of 60 Vbeta and 13 Jbeta primers characterized the PCR. Profiling relied on immunoSEQ multiplex PCR, and the TCRdb table lists in-frame clones only, not all of them. The sample has about 220,000 clones, approximately 82% seen once. The sequenced sample was PBMCs. These receptors were obtained from a man in his late teens or twenties in good health and CMV-seronegative.

The gene calls are TRBV29-1 and TRBJ2-1; 9 nucleotides agree with TRBD2. Per germline, CDR1 SQVTM and CDR2 ANQGSEA. This CDR3 has 15 residues. After removal of 3 bases from V and 10 bases from J, the junction contained 13 bases not matched to a gene. The CDR3 protein is CSVDRAGGPGPEQFF. DNA for the CDR3: TGCAGCGTTGATAGGGCGGGAGGGCCGGGTCCAGAGCAGTTCTTC.

V is TRBV6-6 and J is TRBJ2-7, with TRBD2 as a possible D gene (6 bases). This CDR3 has 10 residues. Trimming stripped 10 bases from V and 6 bases from J, with 10 bases between. Germline V gene lookup returns CDR1 MNHNY and CDR2 SVGAGI (reference sequence). The DNA for the CDR3 is TGTGCCACGGAGGGTCTCGAGCAGTACTTC. This translates into CATEGLEQYF.

V gene TRBV10-3 combines with J gene TRBJ1-5; tentatively, D is TRBD1 (5 bases). This CDR3 comprises 14 residues. V dropped 5 bases and J dropped 0 bases, with 8 bases sitting between them. CDR1 is ENHRY, CDR2 SYGVKD, per germline. This CDR3 is CAISSGDSNQPQHF. The CDR3 DNA is TGTGCCATCAGTTCGGGGGATAGCAATCAGCCCCAGCATTTT.

V usage is TRBV6-6 and J usage is TRBJ2-7; 7 bases line up with TRBD1. The CDR3 is 13 amino acids. The V gene end was trimmed by 6 bases and the J gene end by 3 bases; junction bases not matched to a gene: 5. Per germline, CDR1 MNHNY and CDR2 SVGAGI (reference sequence). The CDR3, as DNA: TGTGCCAGCAGCCGACAGGGCAACTACGAGCAGTACTTC. As protein: CASSRQGNYEQYF.

The chain is built from TRBV7-9 and TRBJ1-5, with D hard to call. The length of the CDR3 is 12 residues. Trimming took 1 base from V and 9 from J, leaving 7 bases between them. CDR1 SEHNR and CDR2 FQNEAQ come from the germline V gene (reference sequence). The CDR3 sequence is CASSLGRGPQHF. In nucleotides, the CDR3 is TGTGCCAGCAGCTTAGGCCGGGGGCCCCAGCATTTT.

DNA of the CDR3: TGTGCCAGCAGCTTAGGCACTAGCGGGAATGCCTACGAGCAGTACTTC. Amino acids: CASSLGTSGNAYEQYF. The chain uses TRBV13 and TRBJ2-7; 10 nucleotides agree with TRBD2. CDR1 is PRHDT, CDR2 FYEKMQ, per germline (reference sequence). The trim removed 0 bases at V and 2 bases at J, leaving 4 bases unmatched. There are 16 residues in the CDR3.

The chain joins TRBV28 to TRBJ1-5; D gene ambiguous. This CDR3 comprises 14 residues. Germline values: CDR1 MDHEN, CDR2 SYDVKM. The V end was cut by 2 bases, the J end by 0 bases, with 5 bases between. CDR3 loop: CASSLEGSNQPQHF. The CDR3 coding sequence is TGTGCCAGCAGTTTAGAGGGTAGCAATCAGCCCCAGCATTTT.

This clone came up a few times. The chain employs TRBV12-5 and TRBJ2-1, with 7 bases identical to TRBD2. The CDR3 is 17 residues long. The germline gives CDR1 LGHNT, CDR2 FRNRAP. The V segment lost 0 bases and the J segment 3 bases; nucleotides outside the gene matches: 8. The DNA of the CDR3 is TGTGCTAGTGGTTTGGTACTCGGCAGGGAGGGCTACAATGAGCAGTTCTTC. Its translation is CASGLVLGREGYNEQFF.

The chain carries TRBV2 and TRBJ1-1, with TRBD1 identical over 11 bases. CDR3 length: 13 amino acids. With V trimmed by 10 bases and J by 7 bases, 8 bases remained unmatched. Germline V CDR1 and CDR2: SNHLY, FYNNEI. The CDR3 region is CAIPDRGRGEAFF. DNA of the CDR3: TGTGCCATTCCGGACAGGGGGCGCGGTGAAGCTTTCTTT.

V gene TRBV14 combines with J gene TRBJ1-1; D is undetermined. V lost 3 bases to trimming and J lost 5 bases, with 13 bases between them. The CDR3 covers 14 residues. The germline CDR1 and CDR2 sequences are SGHDN and FVKESK. CDR3 residues: CASSHPWHSTEAFF. In nucleotides, the CDR3 is TGTGCCAGCAGCCACCCTTGGCATTCAACTGAAGCTTTCTTT.

The CDR3 region has the DNA TGTGCCAGCAGCGGGTCTTCGGGACAGGGAGGGGGGGTTGTCTACGAGCAGTACTTC. Translating it yields CASSGSSGQGGGVVYEQYF. The gene calls are TRBV28 and TRBJ2-7; 9 bases agree with TRBD1. V trimming: 6 bases; J trimming: 3 bases; junction bases outside the gene matches: 21. Per germline, CDR1 MDHEN and CDR2 SYDVKM. The length of the CDR3 is 19 residues.

CDR3 sequence (DNA): TGCGCCAGCAGCCCCTCAGCGGGAGGGGGTGAGCAGTTCTTC. Its protein product is CASSPSAGGGEQFF. This sequence joins TRBV5-1 and TRBJ2-1, with 10 bases lining up with TRBD2. The germline gives CDR1 SGHRS, CDR2 YFSETQ. CDR3 length: 14 residues. Trimming at V came to 4 bases and at J to 9 bases, leaving 7 bases not matched to a gene.

This chain links TRBV9 with TRBJ2-7; 8 bases line up with TRBD2. The germline V gene encodes CDR1 SGDLS and CDR2 YYNGEE. This CDR3 is built from 15 residues. The ends lost 4 bases at V and 4 bases at J; junction bases unmatched: 10. CDR3 loop: CASSSPPGLVYEQYF. The DNA for the CDR3 is TGTGCCAGCAGCTCACCGCCGGGACTAGTATACGAGCAGTACTTC.

V usage is TRBV5-4 and J usage is TRBJ2-5, with a possible D match to TRBD2 (5 bases). The CDR3 spans 12 residues. V dropped 0 bases and J dropped 5 bases, with 5 bases sitting between them. Germline V lookup: CDR1 SGHNT, CDR2 YYREEE (reference sequence). The CDR3 DNA sequence: TGTGCCAGCAGCTTGGGGGAGGAGACCCAGTACTTC. This gives the protein CASSLGEETQYF.

The chain links TRBV4-2 to TRBJ2-7; D not resolved. CDR3 length: 16 residues. CDR1 is LGHNA and CDR2 is YNFKEQ in the germline V gene. Trimming pared 0 bases from V and 1 base from J, leaving 13 bases between. CDR3 protein: CASSQDTGRKSYEQYF. DNA of the CDR3: TGTGCCAGCAGCCAAGACACCGGTAGAAAGTCCTACGAGCAGTACTTC.

This clone was counted a few times. The same CDR3 is also encoded by other DNA sequences in this sample. The CDR3 nucleotides read TGTGCCAGCAGCTTAGGGTCGGGTTCCTACGAGCAGTACTTC. Amino acid sequence: CASSLGSGSYEQYF. The chain uses TRBV7-2 and TRBJ2-7, with D unclear. The CDR3 consists of 14 residues. Trimming shortened V by 1 base and J by 1 base, and 8 bases separated the two germline ends. Germline V gene data show CDR1 as SGHTA and CDR2 as FQGNSA.

The chain couples TRBV7-8 to TRBJ1-5; 7 bases agree with TRBD1. Germline V gene sequence: CDR1 SGHVS, CDR2 FQNEAQ. This CDR3 spans 16 amino acids. Unmatched junction bases numbered 10, after V lost 3 bases and J lost 5 bases. The CDR3 here is CASSFLRDSVYQPQHF. CDR3 coding DNA: TGTGCCAGCAGCTTCCTCCGGGACAGTGTTTATCAGCCCCAGCATTTT.

J is TRBJ1-1 and V is TRBV5-5, with D uncertain. The CDR3 sequence is 13 residues long. Per germline, CDR1 SGHKS and CDR2 YYEKEE (reference sequence). The germline V and J ends were trimmed by 2 bases and 1 base, with 6 bases remaining between them. In DNA form, the CDR3 reads TGTGCCAGCAGCTTCCGCGGGAACACTGAAGCTTTCTTT. It specifies CASSFRGNTEAFF.

The J gene is TRBJ2-1, the V gene TRBV6-5; the match to TRBD2 covers 8 bases. With V trimmed by 3 bases and J by 10 bases, 11 bases remained unmatched. The CDR3 has 15 amino acids. Germline CDR1 reads MNHEY; CDR2 reads SVGAGI. CDR3 in amino acids: CASSYTGGPDGEQFF. In nucleotides, the CDR3 is TGTGCCAGCAGTTATACGGGAGGGCCTGATGGGGAGCAGTTCTTC.

V gene TRBV5-1 combines with J gene TRBJ2-7; TRBD2 matches at 15 bases. Germline CDR1 reads SGHRS; CDR2 reads YFSETQ. With V trimmed by 2 bases and J by 4 bases, 4 bases remained unmatched. This CDR3 region has 16 residues. CDR3 coding DNA: TGCGCCAGCAGCTTCTGGACTAGCGGGAGGGCGTACGAGCAGTACTTC. Translating gives CASSFWTSGRAYEQYF.

This clone was counted only a few times. The chain is built from TRBV5-6 and TRBJ2-4; D possibly corresponds to TRBD2 (5 bases). This CDR3 is built from 15 residues. Germline CDR1 and CDR2: SGHDT and YYEEEE. V lost 3 bases and J lost 7, with 17 bases in between. The CDR3 loop reads CASSSLRGQGNIQYF. CDR3 bases: TGTGCCAGCAGCTCGTTACGAGGGCAAGGGAACATTCAGTACTTC.

The chain couples TRBV5-1 to TRBJ2-7, with TRBD2 as a possible D gene (6 bases). The CDR3 sequence is 15 residues long. Between the trimmed V and J ends, which lost 4 bases and 0 bases, there was a span of 14 bases. The germline CDR1 and CDR2 sequences are SGHRS and YFSETQ. The CDR3 DNA reads as TGCGCCAGCAGCCCGGAGGGAAGAAGCTCCTACGAGCAGTACTTC. Translation: CASSPEGRSSYEQYF. The whole variable domain, filled in from reference TRBV5-1 and TRBJ2-7, reads KAGVTQTPRYLIKTRGQQVTLSCSPISGHRSVSWYQQTPGQGLQFLFEYFSETQRNKGNFPGRFSGRQFSNSRSEMNVSTLELGDSALYLCASSPEGRSSYEQYFGPGTRLTVT.

This rearrangement joins TRBV6-4 to TRBJ2-7, with 10 nucleotides matching TRBD2. With V trimmed by 0 bases and J by 2 bases, 4 bases remained unmatched. Per the germline V gene, CDR1 is MRHNA and CDR2 is SNTAGT. The CDR3 extends over 16 amino acids. This CDR3 reads CASSDSSLAGAYEQYF. In DNA form, the CDR3 reads TGTGCCAGCAGTGACTCGTCCCTAGCGGGAGCCTACGAGCAGTACTTC.

This clone was recorded a few times. The gene calls are TRBV2 and TRBJ1-2, with 7 bases lining up with TRBD1. Germline trimming cut 6 bases from V and 3 bases from J; bases unmatched to any gene: 4. The V gene's germline CDR1 is SNHLY and CDR2 FYNNEI. The CDR3 contains 13 residues. As DNA, the CDR3 is TGTGCCAGCAGACAGGGGAAGGACTATGGCTACACCTTC. Its translation is CASRQGKDYGYTF.

The J gene is TRBJ2-7, the V gene TRBV18; D is perhaps TRBD1 (5 bases). The CDR3 sequence is 14 residues long. The germline CDR1 and CDR2 sequences are KGHSH and LQKENI. V shed 3 bases and J shed 2 bases, with 11 bases lying between them. CDR3 region: CASSPQGLPYEQYF. In nucleotides, the CDR3 is TGTGCCAGCTCACCTCAGGGCTTACCCTACGAGCAGTACTTC.

The rearrangement uses TRBV5-1 and TRBJ2-7, with 7 bases identical to TRBD1. Germline-derived CDR1 and CDR2 are SGHRS and YFSETQ. This CDR3 region has 17 residues. With 2 bases clipped from V and 0 bases from J, the junction kept 11 bases outside the gene matches. This CDR3 is CASSFPSTGPSSYEQYF. The CDR3 coding sequence is TGCGCCAGCAGCTTCCCCTCGACAGGGCCAAGCTCCTACGAGCAGTACTTC. Based on the CDR3 plus reference TRBV5-1 and TRBJ2-7, the full variable domain is KAGVTQTPRYLIKTRGQQVTLSCSPISGHRSVSWYQQTPGQGLQFLFEYFSETQRNKGNFPGRFSGRQFSNSRSEMNVSTLELGDSALYLCASSFPSTGPSSYEQYFGPGTRLTVT.

This clone was seen once. The chain is built from TRBV4-1 and TRBJ2-3, with 9 bases aligning to TRBD2. The CDR3 runs to 17 residues. V shed 1 base and J 2 bases; nucleotides not matched to a gene: 7. From germline, CDR1 is MGHRA and CDR2 YSYEKL. CDR3 amino acids: CASSQVRGLANTDTQYF. Here the CDR3 DNA reads TGCGCCAGCAGCCAAGTCCGCGGACTAGCGAACACAGATACGCAGTATTTT.

The V call is TRBV18, the J call TRBJ2-3; D is perhaps TRBD2 (5 bases). V lost 0 bases and J lost 4, with 11 bases in between. Germline loops: CDR1 KGHSH, CDR2 LQKENI. The CDR3 extends over 15 amino acids. The CDR3 is CASSPPNKEADTQYF. CDR3 DNA: TGTGCCAGCTCACCACCGAATAAGGAGGCAGATACGCAGTATTTT.

The V and J genes are TRBV10-3 and TRBJ2-1; 11 bases are a match to TRBD2. Trimming at V came to 2 bases and at J to 7 bases, leaving 4 bases not matched to a gene. This CDR3 spans 15 amino acids. Germline V gene sequence: CDR1 ENHRY, CDR2 SYGVKD. The CDR3 sequence: CAISEMSSGRNEQFF. The DNA of the CDR3 is TGTGCCATCAGTGAGATGTCTAGCGGGAGGAATGAGCAGTTCTTC.